The clone carrying this T cell receptor beta chain was observed a single time. Its antigen is currently unknown. CDR3 size: 15 residues. CDR1 and CDR2 from the germline V gene are MDHEN and SYDVKM. With V trimmed by 4 bases and J by 9 bases, 11 bases remained unmatched. These data come from a study of blood T cells in healthy people across ages. A sample-barcoded 5' primer and a J-beta primer mix were used in a second PCR of roughly 7 to 11 cycles. Tagging of each cDNA molecule was performed by a template-switch adaptor with 12 random nucleotides. All samples yielded 2.5 million or more CDR3-containing paired-end reads. TCRdb reprocessed the 5' RACE reads via MiXCR and lists one record per CDR3 protein. Of 780,000 or so distinct CDR3 sequences in the sample, roughly 53% were seen once. Study-wide findings and caveats: A roughly linear age-dependent decrease characterized TCR beta diversity per million T cells. Investigators viewed diversity estimates from one million T cells as underestimates, the study reported.

V gene TRBV28 combines with J gene TRBJ2-1; TRBD2 agrees at 8 bases. This TCR derives from an elderly man in good health. Specimen: blood. CDR3 sequence: CASSSAGTRYGEQFF. The CDR3 DNA follows: TGTGCCAGCAGTTCCGCCGGGACTAGATACGGTGAGCAGTTCTTC.